The TCR beta chain under discussion was sequenced for a study of Graves' ophthalmopathy and Graves' hyperthyroidism (dated by TCRdb to 2016 to 2019). As for the study more broadly: Peripheral blood was collected at initial diagnosis, prior to any treatment. TCR beta repertoire signatures were used to distinguish Graves' ophthalmopathy from Graves' hyperthyroidism and to predict progression to ophthalmopathy. In total, 135 blood samples were TCR-sequenced: some 43 ophthalmopathy, some 72 hyperthyroidism and around 17 hyperthyroidism-to-ophthalmopathy patients. To explore V-J signatures that separate ophthalmopathy from hyperthyroidism, a discovery set of approximately 100 patients was enrolled, consisting of about 45 with ophthalmopathy and about 60 with stable hyperthyroidism. An independent validation cohort was composed of about 20 hyperthyroidism patients and about 17 patients who later progressed from hyperthyroidism to ophthalmopathy. In roughly 6 hyperthyroidism patients, T-cell repertoires of thyroid tissue and blood were compared. After sampling, hyperthyroidism patients received methimazole starting at 30 mg daily, and ophthalmopathy patients received high-dose intravenous methylprednisolone. The 100 or so discovery patients were divided at random into training and test sets in a 7:3 ratio. Results the study describes overall, beyond this receptor: In validation, the model predicted ophthalmopathy progression with over 60% sensitivity and approximately 75% specificity; eleven to twelve predicted patients were CT-confirmed with GO in a median of 6.5 months. Most expanded thyroid clonotypes with a frequency above 0.001 also appeared in blood, which suggests that blood repertoires may reflect the immune response in the thyroid. Sample size was not statistically predetermined, and group allocation was not concealed from the investigators. In cross-validation, the 13-signature model distinguished ophthalmopathy from stable hyperthyroidism with about 88% sensitivity and about 84% specificity, and in the test set the corresponding values were roughly 80% and 76%.

The CDR3 covers 15 residues, taking in both the cysteine and the phenylalanine. Just the 45-base CDR3 DNA is kept, in frame starting at base 1. For CDR1 and CDR2, the germline V gene (reference sequence) lists SEHNR and FQNEAQ. Trimming costs V 5 bases and J 6 bases, and their ends lie 20 bases apart. A word on this clonotype: Its antigen target is currently unknown. The sample holds no much larger clone one base away, and base qualities are not on file.

Hyperthyroidism was defined as stable when no progression to ophthalmopathy occurred within 18 months of follow-up. Hyperthyroidism patients were newly diagnosed, were aged 18 to 65 years, and had a disease duration under 2 months. Patients were excluded if they had other autoimmune diseases, uncontrolled infections, pregnancy or lactation. Clinical symptoms, serum thyroxine, TRAb, thyroid ultrasound and orbital computed tomography formed the basis of the diagnosis. Ficoll-Paque density gradient centrifugation was used to isolate PBMCs from around 9.1 ml of fresh peripheral blood. Trizol reagent was used to extract the total RNA, and its quality was then checked on an Agilent 2100 Bioanalyzer. For repertoire sequencing, the TCR beta CDR3 regions were amplified from RNA transcripts. The first round of RT-PCR was done with HTBI primers and the Qiagen OneStep RT-PCR kit, and was followed by a second round of multiplex PCR, then size selection and purification. Libraries were sequenced paired-end with 100 bp reads on an Illumina HiSeq2000. The source study handled its data this way. SOAPnuke was used to process the reads, throwing out any read that had adapters, had uncalled bases, had a mean Phred below 15, or lacked an exact constant-primer or identifier match. COPE v1.2.5 was used to merge high-quality paired reads. Each unique nucleotide sequence was defined as a clonotype, and clonotypes were aligned to IMGT TRB V, D and J references with MiTCR v1.1. The analysis was limited to V-J combinations with a frequency above 0.0001, which together covered over 99% of the repertoires. A TCR clonal expansion and chaos score per V-J combination was defined as the ratio of F50 clonal expansion to chaos observed in the TCRdist matrix. Welch's t-statistics and random forest were used to narrow the features down to over ten V-J combinations, which were then fed into a naive Bayes classifier. Thyroid-blood repertoire similarity was quantified with the Morisita-Horn index. The raw public data were reprocessed by TCRdb itself: fastp quality trimming at Q25, MiXCR clonotype calling, in-frame beta chains only. Rows are combined by CDR3 protein, so each entry shows the most common genes and DNA. The V and J calls here are based on TCRdb, not the publication. This sample gives 600,000 to 650,000 distinct CDR3 sequences in total; approximately 22% of them show up just once. 7.1% of the sample comes from the top ten.

In this chain, TRBV7-9 is recombined with TRBJ2-7; TRBD1 is perhaps the D gene, given 6 matching bases. Sample: peripheral blood. The origin of this receptor is a woman younger than 35 with stable Graves' hyperthyroidism. Some clones in this sample may be carry-over from other donors' samples. Donor details come from another sample of the same person, matched by shared clones. The nucleotide sequence reads TGTGCCAGCAGCCCGAGGGGGATAGGAGCTTCCGAGCAGTACTTC. This translates into CASSPRGIGASEQYF. Outside the CDR3, residues come from the reference TRBV7-9 and TRBJ2-7 proteins, so the full variable domain is: DTGVSQNPRHKITKRGQNVTFRCDPISEHNRLYWYRQTLGQGPEFLTYFQNEAQLEKSRLLSDRFSAERPKGSFSTLEIQRTEQGDSAMYLCASSPRGIGASEQYFGPGTRLTVT.